The sequence of this TCR beta chain was determined in a study of shared clonotypes between healthy human individuals. The repertoire was sequenced with immunoSEQ multiplex PCR; TCRdb's copy has only in-frame clones and lacks some. The sample holds under 700,000 clones, 85% to 95% seen once. Germline V gene data show CDR1 as SGHDT and CDR2 as YYEEEE. V was pared by 2 bases and J by 2 bases, with 1 base of the junction left unmatched. CDR3 length: 16 amino acids. Naive-designated CD8 cells lacked CD45RO, were positively enriched for CCR7, and omitted terminally differentiated effector memory CD45RA+ cells.

This sequence originates from a woman aged 25-40 years in good health. Material for sequencing was naive CD8+ T cells sorted from blood. V usage is TRBV5-6 and J usage is TRBJ2-1; TRBD2 agrees at 13 bases. Here the CDR3 DNA reads TGTGCCAGCAGCTTCGGGACTAGCGGGGCCTACAATGAGCAGTTCTTC. Translated, it gives CASSFGTSGAYNEQFF.